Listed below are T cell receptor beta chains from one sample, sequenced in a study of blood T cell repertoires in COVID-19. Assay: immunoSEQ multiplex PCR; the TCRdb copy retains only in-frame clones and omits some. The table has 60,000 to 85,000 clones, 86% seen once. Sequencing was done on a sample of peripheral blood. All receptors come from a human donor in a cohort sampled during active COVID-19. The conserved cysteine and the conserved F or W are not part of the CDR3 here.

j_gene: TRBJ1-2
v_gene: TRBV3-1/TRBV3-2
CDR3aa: ASSQVEGLRL

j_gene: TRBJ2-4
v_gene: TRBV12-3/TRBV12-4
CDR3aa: ASRPGQGSIQY

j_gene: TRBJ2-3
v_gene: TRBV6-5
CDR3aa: ASSRLAGVGDTQY

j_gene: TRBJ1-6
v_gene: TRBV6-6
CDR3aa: ASRGQGAFGGPLH

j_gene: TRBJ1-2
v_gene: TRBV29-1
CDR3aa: SVEAGLVVGYT

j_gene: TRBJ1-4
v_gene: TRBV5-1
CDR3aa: ASSPTPGTGGASNEKLF

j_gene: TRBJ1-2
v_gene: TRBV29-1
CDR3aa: SVEHIGQGANGYT

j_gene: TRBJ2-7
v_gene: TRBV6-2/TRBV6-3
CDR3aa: ASSIPGTGTYEQY

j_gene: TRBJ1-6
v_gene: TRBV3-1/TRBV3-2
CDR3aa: ASSSRQGASNSPLH

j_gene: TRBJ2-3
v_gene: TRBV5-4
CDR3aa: ASSRGTTSTDTQY

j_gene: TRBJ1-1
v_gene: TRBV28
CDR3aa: ASSSGGDPMNTEAF

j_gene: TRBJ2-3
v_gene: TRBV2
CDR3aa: ASSRGWTSGTDTQY

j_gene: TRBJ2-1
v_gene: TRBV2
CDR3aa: ASTLLQGDEQF

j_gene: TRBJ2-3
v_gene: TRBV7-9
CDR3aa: ASSLAGATDTQY

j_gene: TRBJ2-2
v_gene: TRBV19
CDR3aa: ASSVRTGAAGELF

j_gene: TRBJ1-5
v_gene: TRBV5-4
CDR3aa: ASSLGTGDNQPQH

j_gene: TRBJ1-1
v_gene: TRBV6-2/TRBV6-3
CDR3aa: ASSGPGGRDTEAF

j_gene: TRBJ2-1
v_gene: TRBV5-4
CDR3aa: ASSFSGGVNEQF

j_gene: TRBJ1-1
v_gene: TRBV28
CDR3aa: ASSLPDRENTEAF

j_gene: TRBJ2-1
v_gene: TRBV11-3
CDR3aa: ASSLGAGGAHNEQF

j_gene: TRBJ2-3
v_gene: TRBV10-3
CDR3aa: AIGKASGADTDTQY

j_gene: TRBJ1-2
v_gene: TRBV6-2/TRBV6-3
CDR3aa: ASSSPGQGNPAYT

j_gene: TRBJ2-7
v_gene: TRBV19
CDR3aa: ASSRSPGTGEQY

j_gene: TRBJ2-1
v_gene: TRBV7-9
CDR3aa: VTKPGLAGYNEQF

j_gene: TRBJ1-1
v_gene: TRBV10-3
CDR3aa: AISGQGSTEAF

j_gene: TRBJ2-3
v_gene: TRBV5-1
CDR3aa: ASTLSRSDTQY

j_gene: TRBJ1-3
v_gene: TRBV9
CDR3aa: ASSADKTDSGNTIY

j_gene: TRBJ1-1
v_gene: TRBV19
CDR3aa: ASNREMNTEAF

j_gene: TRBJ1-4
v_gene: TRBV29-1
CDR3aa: SAQRGGGGEKLF

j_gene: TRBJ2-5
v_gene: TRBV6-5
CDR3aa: ASSYSQGQETQY

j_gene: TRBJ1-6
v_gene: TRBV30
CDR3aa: AWSGALNYNSPLH

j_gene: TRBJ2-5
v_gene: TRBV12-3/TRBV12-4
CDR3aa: ASSLRHQETQY

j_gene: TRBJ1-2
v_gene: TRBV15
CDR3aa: ATNPRTSRVHGYT

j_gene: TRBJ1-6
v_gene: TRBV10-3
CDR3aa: AIRQGGNSPLH

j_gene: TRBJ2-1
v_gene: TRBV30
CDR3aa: AWSGTSGWVNEQF

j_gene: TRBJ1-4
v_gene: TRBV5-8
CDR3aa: ASSHGQGAVNEKLF

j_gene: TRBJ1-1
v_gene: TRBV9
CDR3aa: ASAPGQGKMNTEAF

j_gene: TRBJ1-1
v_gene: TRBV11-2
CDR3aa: ASSLERVREAF

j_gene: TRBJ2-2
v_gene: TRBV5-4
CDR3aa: ASSPTGNTGELF

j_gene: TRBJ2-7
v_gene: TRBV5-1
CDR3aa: ASSLGQGARWYEQY

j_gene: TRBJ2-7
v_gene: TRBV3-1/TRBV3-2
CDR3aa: ASRGRGEQY

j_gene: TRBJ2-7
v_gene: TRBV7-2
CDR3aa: ASSLESSSYEQY